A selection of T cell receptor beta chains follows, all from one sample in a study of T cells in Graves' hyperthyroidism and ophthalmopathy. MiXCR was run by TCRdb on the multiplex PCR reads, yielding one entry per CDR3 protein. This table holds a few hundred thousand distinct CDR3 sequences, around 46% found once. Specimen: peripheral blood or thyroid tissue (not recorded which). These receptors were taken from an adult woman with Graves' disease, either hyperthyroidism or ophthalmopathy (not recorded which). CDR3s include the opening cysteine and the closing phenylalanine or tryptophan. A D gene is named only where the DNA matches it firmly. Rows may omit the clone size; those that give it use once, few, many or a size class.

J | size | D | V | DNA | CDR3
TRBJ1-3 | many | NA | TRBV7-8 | TGTGCCAGCAGCCGCCGCCGCGGGGGGGCTCGCTCTGGAAACACCATATATTTT | CASSRRRGGARSGNTIYF
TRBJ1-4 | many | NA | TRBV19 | TGTGCGAGTAAAAAGGTCCAAAGACACCTTAATGAAAAACTGTTTTTT | CASKKVQRHLNEKLFF
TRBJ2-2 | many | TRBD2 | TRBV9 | TGTGCCAGCAGCGGGCCCGGGACTACGAACACCGGGGAGCTGTTTTTT | CASSGPGTTNTGELFF
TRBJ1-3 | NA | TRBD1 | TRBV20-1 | TGCAGTGCTAGTTCGGGACAGGGCCTCTCTGGAAACACCATATATTTT | CSASSGQGLSGNTIYF
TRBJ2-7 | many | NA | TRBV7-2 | TGTGCCAGCAGCCGAGTCCCTAGAGGTTCCTACGAGCAGTACTTC | CASSRVPRGSYEQYF
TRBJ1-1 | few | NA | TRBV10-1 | TGCGCCAGCAGCCGGGACGCCACTGAAGCTTTCTTT | CASSRDATEAFF
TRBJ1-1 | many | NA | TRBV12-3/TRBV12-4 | TGTGCCAGCAGTTTATCGGGCGGTAGGAACACTGAAGCTTTCTTT | CASSLSGGRNTEAFF
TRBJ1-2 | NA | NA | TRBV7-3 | TGTGCCAGCAGCTTAGGGCGGAACACCGGGGAGCTCTATGGCTACACCTTC | CASSLGRNTGELYGYTF
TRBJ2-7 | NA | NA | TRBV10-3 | TGTGCCATCAGGGAGGACAGTAGCTCCTACGAGCAGTACTTC | CAIREDSSSYEQYF
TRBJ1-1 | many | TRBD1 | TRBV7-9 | TGTGCCAGCAGCTTAGGTCGACAGGGAAATAAAGCTTTCTTT | CASSLGRQGNKAFF
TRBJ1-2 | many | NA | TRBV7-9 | TGTGCCAGCAGCCCATCAGGGAGCGGCTACACCTTC | CASSPSGSGYTF
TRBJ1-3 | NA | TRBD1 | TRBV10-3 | TGTGCCATCATCCTCCGGGACAGGGGAGGAAACACCATATATTTT | CAIILRDRGGNTIYF
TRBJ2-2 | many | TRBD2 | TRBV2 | TGTGCCAGTATTAGCGGGCGGACCGGGGAGCTGTTTTTT | CASISGRTGELFF
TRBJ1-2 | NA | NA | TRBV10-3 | TGTGCCACCAGGTACGGGGTCGGCTATGGCTACACCTTC | CATRYGVGYGYTF
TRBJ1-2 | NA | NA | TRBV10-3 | TGTGCCATCAGTGAGTCCCTAAGGGCTGTTGGCTACACCTTC | CAISESLRAVGYTF
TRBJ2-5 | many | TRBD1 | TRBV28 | TGTGCCAGCAACCAACAGGGGGGAGAGACCCAGTACTTC | CASNQQGGETQYF
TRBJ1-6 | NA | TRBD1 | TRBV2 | TGTGCCAGCAGTAGACAGGGGAATTCACCCCTCCACTTT | CASSRQGNSPLHF
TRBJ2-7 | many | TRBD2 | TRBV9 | TGTGCCAGCAGCGCTAGCGGGAGTTCCACCTACGAGCAGTACTTC | CASSASGSSTYEQYF
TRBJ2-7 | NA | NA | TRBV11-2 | TGTGCCAGCGGACCGACGGGAGACACCGGGGAGCAGTACTTC | CASGPTGDTGEQYF
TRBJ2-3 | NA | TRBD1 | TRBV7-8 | TGTGCCAGCAGCCCCGGGACAGGTCGTGTAGATACGCAGTATTTT | CASSPGTGRVDTQYF
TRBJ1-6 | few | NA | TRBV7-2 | TGCGCCAGCAGCCAACTGGGGAATTCACCCCTCCACTTT | CASSQLGNSPLHF
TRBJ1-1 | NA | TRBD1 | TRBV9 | TGTGCCAGCAGCCCTAGCCGGCAGGGGGCGGACGCTGAAGCTTTCTTT | CASSPSRQGADAEAFF
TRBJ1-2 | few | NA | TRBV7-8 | TGTGCCAGCAGCCCGCCGAGGTTTGAGGATGGCTACACCTTC | CASSPPRFEDGYTF
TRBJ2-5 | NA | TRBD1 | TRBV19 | TGTGCCAGTAGTATTGGGACAGGTTTGGAGACCCAGTACTTC | CASSIGTGLETQYF
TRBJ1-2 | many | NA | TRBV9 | TGTGCCAGCAGCGTCACGGACAGCTCTAACTATGGCTACACCTTC | CASSVTDSSNYGYTF
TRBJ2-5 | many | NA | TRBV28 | TGTGCCAGCAGTTTGGCGGACAGACGTCAAGAGACCCAGTACTTC | CASSLADRRQETQYF
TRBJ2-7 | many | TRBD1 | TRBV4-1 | TGCGCCAGCAGCCGAGCCGGGACAGGGGGGCCTCGGTACTTC | CASSRAGTGGPRYF
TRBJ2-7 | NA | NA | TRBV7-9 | TGTGCCAGCAGCCCAGATCGGGCGGAACGATATTTTAGCTCCTACGAGCAGTACTTC | CASSPDRAERYFSSYEQYF
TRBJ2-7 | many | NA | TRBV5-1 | TGCGCCAGCAGCCCAAGGATAGGGGGAGCGGCCTACGAGCAGTACTTC | CASSPRIGGAAYEQYF
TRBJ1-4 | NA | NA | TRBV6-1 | TGTGCCAGCAGGCCCGTGGGGGCCGAAAAACTGCTTTTT | CASRPVGAEKLLF
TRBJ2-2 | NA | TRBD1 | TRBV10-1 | TGCGCCAGCCAAGGGACAGGAGTGGGCACCGGGGAGCTGTTTTTT | CASQGTGVGTGELFF
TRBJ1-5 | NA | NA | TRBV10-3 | TGTGCCATCAGCAACGCCCTCGGGGCAGAGACCCAGCATTTT | CAISNALGAETQHF
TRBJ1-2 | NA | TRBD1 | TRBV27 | TGTGCCAGCGGGAGGGCCGGGACAGGGTTAGATGGCTACACCTTC | CASGRAGTGLDGYTF
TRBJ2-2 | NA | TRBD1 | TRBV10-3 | TGTGGGATTTCGACAGGGTCCCGCACCGGGGAGCTGTTTTTT | CGISTGSRTGELFF
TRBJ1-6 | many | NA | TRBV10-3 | TGTGCCATCAGCAGGGGCGAGTCTAATTCACCCCTCCACTTT | CAISRGESNSPLHF
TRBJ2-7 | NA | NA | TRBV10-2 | TGCGCCAGCAGTGAGTCGCCAGGGTTCTACGAGCAGTACTTC | CASSESPGFYEQYF
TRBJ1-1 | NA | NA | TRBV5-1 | TGCGCCAGCAGCTTTGGGTCGACGGCAGGAAAAGCTTTCTTT | CASSFGSTAGKAFF
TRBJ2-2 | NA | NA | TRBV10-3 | TGTGCCATCAGTGAGCGAGGGTTAGGCACCGGGGAGCTGTTTTTT | CAISERGLGTGELFF
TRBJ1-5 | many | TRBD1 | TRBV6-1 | TGTGCCAGCGCAGGGACAGGGTATCAGCCCCAGCATTTT | CASAGTGYQPQHF
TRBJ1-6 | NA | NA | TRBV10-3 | TGTGCCGTCAACCCCGGCCCCCTCCACTTT | CAVNPGPLHF
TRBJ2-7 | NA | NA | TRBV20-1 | TGCAGTGCTAGAGATCGGAGGGCGAGGGGGGCCTCCTACGAGCAGTACTTC | CSARDRRARGASYEQYF
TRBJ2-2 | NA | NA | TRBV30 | TGTGCCTTCTCGGGAGTGAACACCGGGGAGCTGTTTTTT | CAFSGVNTGELFF
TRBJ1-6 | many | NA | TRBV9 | TGTGCCAGCAGCGTAGCTCCCGGGGAGGAGAGCTCCTATAATTCACCCCTCCACTTT | CASSVAPGEESSYNSPLHF
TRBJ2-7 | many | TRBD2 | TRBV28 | TGTGCCAGCAGTGCCCCGGGGACTAGCAGTGACGAGCAGTACTTC | CASSAPGTSSDEQYF
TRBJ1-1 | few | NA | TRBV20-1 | TGCAGTGCTTTCAGGGTGGAGGACACTGAAGCTTTCTTT | CSAFRVEDTEAFF
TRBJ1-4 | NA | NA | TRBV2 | TGTGCCAGCAGTGAACCTGGGCATGAAAAACTGTTTTTT | CASSEPGHEKLFF
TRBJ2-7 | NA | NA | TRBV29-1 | TGCAGCGTTGAAGCTCCCTCTAAGGAGCAGTACTTC | CSVEAPSKEQYF
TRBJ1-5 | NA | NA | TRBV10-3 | TGTGCCATCAGTGACCGAGCGGGAGAACGACCCCAGCATTTT | CAISDRAGERPQHF
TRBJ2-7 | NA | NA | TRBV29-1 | TGCAGCGTTTCTGGTGGGAATTCCTACGAGCAGTACTTC | CSVSGGNSYEQYF
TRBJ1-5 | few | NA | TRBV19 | TGTGCCAGTAGTGCTTGGCAGGCCTCTAATCAGCCCCAGCATTTT | CASSAWQASNQPQHF
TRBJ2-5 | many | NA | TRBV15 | TGTGCCACCAGCAGAGTTCCTCAAGAGACCCAGTACTTC | CATSRVPQETQYF
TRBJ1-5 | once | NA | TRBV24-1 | TGTGCCACCAGTGATTTGGGGACTAGCGGATACAATGAGCATTTT | CATSDLGTSGYNEHF
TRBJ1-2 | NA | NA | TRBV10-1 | TGCGCCAGCAGTGGAGACGGGCCGCATGGCTACACCTTC | CASSGDGPHGYTF
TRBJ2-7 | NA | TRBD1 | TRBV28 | TGTGCCAGCAGTTTAGGGACAGGGGAGTACGAGCAGTACTTC | CASSLGTGEYEQYF
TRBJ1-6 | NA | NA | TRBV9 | TGTGCCAGCAGCGTAGGGGGAGGAGGTAATTCACCCCTCCACTTT | CASSVGGGGNSPLHF